This TCR beta chain stems from a study of CD8+CD57+ T cells in acquired aplastic anemia (dated by TCRdb to the late 2010s). Background for the entire study: A mean of about 3.2 ug of DNA, ranging from roughly 0.19 to 27.4 ug, was extracted from sorted CD4+ and CD8+ cells. A CD8+CD57+ expansion meant a frequency higher than the mean frequency seen in healthy subjects. General findings and caveats noted by the study authors: Nearly 30 CD8+ CDR3 sequences were found in both patients and controls but appeared to be highly expressed in patients and within the immunodominant clones of the patients. Between patients and healthy controls, no significant difference in CD8+ Simpson's diversity was found (P=0.060).

V and J are truncated by 4 bases and 7 bases respectively, leaving an intervening sequence of 14 bases. Its CDR3 holds 14 amino acids, cysteine through phenylalanine. Of all the DNA, just the CDR3 is kept, 42 bases in frame from base 1. As encoded in the germline V gene (reference sequence), CDR1 is SGHKS while CDR2 is YYEKEE. Genomic DNA was used as template for profiling of TCR beta VDJ combinations and CDR3 sequences. TCR repertoire sequencing was run on an Illumina HiSeq 2000. Regarding the original processing steps: Repertoires were assessed using TRBV/TRBJ rearrangement plots, CDR3 size and DJ length profiles, and Simpson's diversity index. The immunodominant clone was defined as the most abundant DNA sequence in deep sequencing data. CDR3 amino acid sequences were checked for sharing between subjects and were compared against published repertoires and the VDJdb database. The public reads were run again by TCRdb, first through fastp at Q25 and then through MiXCR, and only productive beta chains were kept. Identical CDR3 protein sequences are pooled into one entry, listed with their most common genes and DNA. V and J calls and clone size were set by TCRdb, not the authors. The sample data list 310,000 or so distinct CDR3 sequences, and about 50% of these were observed just once. The ten largest make up around 1.2% of the sample.

Regarding this clonotype: Its recognized antigen is unknown. One base away there is no much larger clone; base qualities are not given.

The patients picked for sequencing were ones in whom flow cytometry had shown an expansion of CD8+CD57+ cells. All patients had severe acquired aplastic anemia diagnosed by International Study of Aplastic Anemia and Agranulocytosis and Camitta criteria. No therapy had been received by the patients at the time of blood sampling. TCR repertoires of sorted CD4+ and CD8+ blood T cells from severe aplastic anemia patients and healthy subjects were deep-sequenced in the study. In the USA, patient enrollment took place under clinicaltrials.gov protocols 00001620, 01623167, 00001397, 00071045, 00081523 and 00961064. Ficoll-Paque density gradient centrifugation was used to isolate peripheral blood mononuclear cells. Before DNA extraction, CD4+ and CD8+ T cells were sorted by FACS or by magnetic beads.

The receptor chain draws on TRBV5-5 and TRBJ1-4, with no confidently assigned D gene. This sequence was found in a human donor with aplastic anemia. The sequencing input was sorted CD4+, CD8+, or CD8+CD57+ T cells (not recorded which) from PBMCs. The CDR3 region: CASSLRDVSEKLFF. The base sequence is TGTGCCAGCAGCCTCCGGGATGTCAGTGAAAAACTGTTTTTT.